This passage covers 12 T cell receptor beta chains from one sample sequenced in a study of graft-versus-host responses after intestinal transplantation. Their antigens remain unidentified. Profiling relied on immunoSEQ multiplex PCR, and the TCRdb table lists in-frame clones only, not all of them. The data show around 50,000 clones, more than 80% seen once. This specimen was unstimulated CD4+ T cells sorted from spleen or lymph node cells, taken before transplant. The receptor source for this set is a human donor who was the organ donor for an intestinal transplant.

The chain employs TRBV28 and TRBJ1-1; 8 bases align to TRBD1. Germline trimming cut 8 bases from V and 0 bases from J; bases unmatched to any gene: 5. Germline V gene sequence: CDR1 MDHEN, CDR2 SYDVKM. This CDR3 contains 14 residues. Here the CDR3 reads CASAGGGMNTEAFF. The DNA of the CDR3 is TGTGCCAGCGCAGGGGGCGGGATGAACACTGAAGCTTTCTTT.

This chain joins TRBV5-1 and TRBJ2-5, with D possibly being TRBD1 (6 bases). This CDR3 spans 15 amino acids. The ends were cut back, 1 base at V and 4 bases at J, with 14 bases in the middle. CDR1 and CDR2 from the germline V gene are SGHRS and YFSETQ. CDR3 loop: CASSLQTQGRETQYF. In DNA form, the CDR3 reads TGCGCCAGCAGCTTGCAGACCCAGGGGAGAGAGACCCAGTACTTC.

CDR3 sequence reads: CASSYLAGGFGGTQYF. In DNA, the CDR3 is TGTGCCAGCAGCTACCTAGCGGGAGGTTTTGGAGGGACGCAGTATTTT. The genes are TRBV7-9 and TRBJ2-3; 11 nucleotides align to TRBD2. Germline V gives CDR1 SEHNR, CDR2 FQNEAQ (reference sequence). Unmatched junction bases numbered 12, after V lost 4 bases and J lost 9 bases. This CDR3 comprises 16 residues. Drawing the rest from reference TRBV7-9 and TRBJ2-3, the complete variable domain is DTGVSQNPRHKITKRGQNVTFRCDPISEHNRLYWYRQTLGQGPEFLTYFQNEAQLEKSRLLSDRFSAERPKGSFSTLEIQRTEQGDSAMYLCASSYLAGGFGGTQYFGPGTRLTVL.

The J gene is TRBJ2-1, the V gene TRBV5-1; 9 nucleotides match TRBD1. V was clipped by 4 bases and J by 8 bases; unmatched bases: 13. Germline V gene data show CDR1 as SGHRS and CDR2 as YFSETQ. This CDR3 is built from 16 residues. The DNA of the CDR3 is TGCGCCAGCAGCGAACGGACAGGGGAAGGAGTCTATGAGCAGTTCTTC. Protein sequence: CASSERTGEGVYEQFF.

The chain couples TRBV28 to TRBJ2-7; 12 bases line up with TRBD2. The V gene end was trimmed by 4 bases and the J gene end by 13 bases; junction bases not matched to a gene: 14. The CDR3 is made up of 15 amino acids. The germline gives CDR1 MDHEN, CDR2 SYDVKM. CDR3 sequence: CASSSPTSGRPLSYF. CDR3 coding DNA: TGTGCCAGCAGTTCCCCGACTAGCGGGAGACCTTTAAGCTACTTC.

The V call is TRBV28, the J call TRBJ2-7; a weak D match, TRBD2 (6 bases). The V gene's germline CDR1 is MDHEN and CDR2 SYDVKM. This CDR3 is 17 amino acids long. V lost 4 bases and J lost 0, with 19 bases in between. The CDR3 reads CASSSPRSQGGSYEQYF. CDR3 bases: TGTGCCAGCAGTTCTCCCCGTAGTCAGGGAGGCTCCTACGAGCAGTACTTC.

This chain uses TRBV10-1 with TRBJ1-4; 9 nucleotides agree with TRBD1. Germline loops: CDR1 WNHNN, CDR2 SYGVQD (reference sequence). V gave up 0 bases and J gave up 7 bases; unmatched junction bases: 21. CDR3 length equals 21 residues. The CDR3 loop is CASSESTSIQGAWRFGEKLFF. CDR3 nucleotides: TGCGCCAGCAGTGAGTCCACCTCCATACAGGGGGCCTGGAGATTTGGTGAAAAACTGTTTTTT.

This clone was counted once. The CDR3 bases are TGTGCCAGCAGTTATTCAGGGACCCAGTACTTC. Its protein is CASSYSGTQYF. This sequence joins TRBV5-8 and TRBJ2-5; D uncertain. The CDR3 runs 11 residues. Trimming took 5 bases from V and 7 from J, leaving 9 bases between them. Germline V gives CDR1 SGHTS, CDR2 YDEGEE.

This clone was observed once. The chain couples TRBV19 to TRBJ1-1; maybe TRBD1 (6 bases). The CDR3 consists of 15 residues. V lost 4 bases and J 1 base, leaving 13 bases between the germline ends. Germline V gene sequence: CDR1 LNHDA, CDR2 SQIVND (reference sequence). Here the CDR3 reads CASSTTGSSNTEAFF. The DNA of the CDR3 is TGTGCCAGTAGTACCACAGGGAGTTCGAACACTGAAGCTTTCTTT.

This clone appeared a few times. The chain links TRBV15 to TRBJ2-1; 14 positions agree with TRBD2. Germline-derived CDR1 and CDR2 are LNHNV and YYDKDF (reference sequence). The CDR3 covers 18 residues. The V gene end was trimmed by 1 base and the J gene end by 2 bases; junction bases not matched to a gene: 4. CDR3 coding DNA: TGTGCCACCAGCAGAGTCCGACTAGCGGGAGGGACCTACAATGAGCAGTTCTTC. The encoded protein is CATSRVRLAGGTYNEQFF.

The V and J genes are TRBV6-1 and TRBJ1-5; 7 nucleotides line up with TRBD1. Germline V gene sequence: CDR1 MNHNS, CDR2 SASEGT. The CDR3 covers 14 residues. The V segment lost 3 bases and the J segment 6 bases; nucleotides outside the gene matches: 5. The DNA for the CDR3 is TGTGCCAGCAGTGAGGAGGGGGCGCCTCAGCCCCAGCATTTT. It is translated as CASSEEGAPQPQHF.

The genes are TRBV28 and TRBJ2-7, with a possible D match to TRBD1 (5 bases). The germline V and J ends were trimmed by 4 bases and 4 bases, with 8 bases remaining between them. The CDR3 totals 12 residues. The germline gives CDR1 MDHEN, CDR2 SYDVKM. The CDR3 region is CASSSTEYEQYF. In DNA, the CDR3 is TGTGCCAGCAGTTCGACAGAATACGAGCAGTACTTC. The entire variable domain, with the rest obtained from reference TRBV28 and TRBJ2-7, is as follows: DVKVTQSSRYLVKRTGEKVFLECVQDMDHENMFWYRQDPGLGLRLIYFSYDVKMKEKGDIPEGYSVSREKKERFSLILESASTNQTSMYLCASSSTEYEQYFGPGTRLTVT.